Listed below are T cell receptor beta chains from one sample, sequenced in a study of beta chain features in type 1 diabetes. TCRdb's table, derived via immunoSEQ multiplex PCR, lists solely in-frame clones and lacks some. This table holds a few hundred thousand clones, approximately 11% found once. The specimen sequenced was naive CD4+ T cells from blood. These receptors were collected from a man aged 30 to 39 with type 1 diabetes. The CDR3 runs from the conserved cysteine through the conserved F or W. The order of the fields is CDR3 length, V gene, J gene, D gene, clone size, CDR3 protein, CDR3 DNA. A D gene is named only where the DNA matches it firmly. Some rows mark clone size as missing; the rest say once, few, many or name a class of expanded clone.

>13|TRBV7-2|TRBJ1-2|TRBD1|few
CASSGVTGLGYTF
TGTGCCAGCAGCGGAGTGACAGGGCTGGGCTACACCTTC
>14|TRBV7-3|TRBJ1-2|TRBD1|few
CASSSDRQGGGYTF
TGTGCCAGCAGCTCAGACCGACAGGGGGGAGGCTACACCTTC
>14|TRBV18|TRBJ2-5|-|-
CASSPSGLGETQYF
TGTGCCAGCTCACCCTCCGGACTGGGGGAGACCCAGTACTTC
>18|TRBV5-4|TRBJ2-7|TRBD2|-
CASSFPGTSGGDTYEQYF
TGTGCCAGCAGCTTCCCTGGGACTAGCGGGGGAGATACCTACGAGCAGTACTTC
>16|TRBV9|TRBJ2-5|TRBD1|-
CASSVNIGTGKETQYF
TGTGCCAGCAGCGTAAATATCGGGACAGGGAAAGAGACCCAGTACTTC
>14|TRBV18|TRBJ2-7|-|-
CASSPRQRGYEQYF
TGTGCCAGCTCACCAAGACAGAGAGGCTACGAGCAGTACTTC
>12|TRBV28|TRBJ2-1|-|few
CASRAGYNEQFF
TGTGCCAGCAGGGCGGGGTACAATGAGCAGTTCTTC
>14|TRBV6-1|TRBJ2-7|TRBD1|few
CASSPWDSLYEQYF
TGTGCCAGCAGCCCCTGGGACAGCCTCTACGAGCAGTACTTC
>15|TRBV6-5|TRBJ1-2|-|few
CASSRRDHGDYGYTF
TGTGCCAGCAGCCGGAGGGACCATGGGGACTATGGCTACACCTTC
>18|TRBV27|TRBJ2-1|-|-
CASSLFPPLYSSYNEQFF
TGTGCCAGCAGTTTATTCCCCCCGCTATATAGCTCCTACAATGAGCAGTTCTTC
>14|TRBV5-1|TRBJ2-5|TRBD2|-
CASSKAGDQETQYF
TGCGCCAGCAGCAAGGCGGGGGACCAAGAGACCCAGTACTTC
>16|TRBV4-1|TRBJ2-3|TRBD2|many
CASSRGAAGDTDTQYF
TGCGCCAGCAGCCGCGGGGCAGCGGGGGACACAGATACGCAGTATTTT
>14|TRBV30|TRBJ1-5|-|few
CAWSVLDSNQPQHF
TGTGCCTGGAGTGTCCTAGATAGCAATCAGCCCCAGCATTTT
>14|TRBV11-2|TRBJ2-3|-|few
CASSLRLTTDTQYF
TGTGCCAGCAGCTTGAGACTAACGACAGATACGCAGTATTTT
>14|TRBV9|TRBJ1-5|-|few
CASSVGSGTLPQHF
TGTGCCAGCAGCGTAGGGTCAGGAACCCTGCCCCAGCATTTT
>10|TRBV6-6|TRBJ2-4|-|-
CASSFGIQYF
TGTGCCAGCAGCTTCGGCATTCAGTACTTC
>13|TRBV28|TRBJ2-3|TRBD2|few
CASSLGGGNTQYF
TGTGCCAGCAGTTTGGGGGGGGGAAACACGCAGTATTTT
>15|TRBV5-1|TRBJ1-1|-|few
CASSLEGGPNTEAFF
TGCGCCAGCAGCTTGGAAGGAGGGCCGAACACTGAAGCTTTCTTT
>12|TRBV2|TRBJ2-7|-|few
CASSDRSDGQYF
TGTGCCAGCAGTGATCGGAGCGACGGGCAGTACTTC
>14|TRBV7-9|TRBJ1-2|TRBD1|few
CASSPQPGTGTYTF
TGTGCCAGCAGCCCGCAACCCGGGACAGGGACCTACACCTTC
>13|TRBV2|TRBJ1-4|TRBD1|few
CARAQGADEKLFF
TGTGCCAGGGCACAGGGGGCTGATGAAAAACTGTTTTTT
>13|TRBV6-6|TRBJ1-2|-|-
CASSRPPGYGYTF
TGTGCCAGCAGTCGCCCGCCGGGCTATGGCTACACCTTC
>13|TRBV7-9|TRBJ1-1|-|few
CASSLAANTEAFF
TGTGCCAGCAGCTTAGCAGCGAACACTGAAGCTTTCTTT
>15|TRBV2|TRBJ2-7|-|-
CASSEMGPAGYEQYF
TGTGCCAGCAGTGAGATGGGCCCCGCGGGGTACGAGCAGTACTTC
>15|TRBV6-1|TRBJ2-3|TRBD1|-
CASSARTGGTDTQYF
TGTGCCAGCAGTGCGCGGACAGGGGGCACAGATACGCAGTATTTT
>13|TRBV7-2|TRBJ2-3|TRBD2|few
CASRAGGAGTQYF
TGTGCCAGCAGAGCCGGGGGGGCCGGTACGCAGTATTTT
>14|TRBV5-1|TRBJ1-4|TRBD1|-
CASSVSGQGEKLFF
TGCGCCAGCAGCGTGTCCGGACAGGGGGAAAAACTGTTTTTT
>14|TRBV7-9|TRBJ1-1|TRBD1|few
CASSLGQGNTEAFF
TGTGCCAGCAGCTTGGGACAGGGGAACACTGAAGCTTTCTTT
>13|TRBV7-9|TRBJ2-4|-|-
CASSPQQGGIQYF
TGTGCCAGCAGCCCCCAGCAGGGCGGCATTCAGTACTTC
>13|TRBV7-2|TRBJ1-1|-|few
CASSLYGKIEAFF
TGTGCCAGCAGCTTATACGGGAAGATTGAAGCTTTCTTT
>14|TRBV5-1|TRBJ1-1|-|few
CASSSGGTNTEAFF
TGCGCCAGCAGCTCCGGCGGAACGAACACTGAAGCTTTCTTT
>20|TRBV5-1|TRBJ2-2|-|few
CASSLVSVSYTRQNTGELFF
TGCGCCAGCAGCTTGGTTTCCGTAAGCTATACGAGGCAGAACACCGGGGAGCTGTTTTTT
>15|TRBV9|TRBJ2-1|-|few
CASSVAPSAANEQFF
TGTGCCAGCAGCGTAGCCCCTAGCGCGGCCAATGAGCAGTTCTTC
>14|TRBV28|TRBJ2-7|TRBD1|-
CASRGDRGGNEQYF
TGTGCCAGCAGGGGGGACAGGGGCGGGAACGAGCAGTACTTC